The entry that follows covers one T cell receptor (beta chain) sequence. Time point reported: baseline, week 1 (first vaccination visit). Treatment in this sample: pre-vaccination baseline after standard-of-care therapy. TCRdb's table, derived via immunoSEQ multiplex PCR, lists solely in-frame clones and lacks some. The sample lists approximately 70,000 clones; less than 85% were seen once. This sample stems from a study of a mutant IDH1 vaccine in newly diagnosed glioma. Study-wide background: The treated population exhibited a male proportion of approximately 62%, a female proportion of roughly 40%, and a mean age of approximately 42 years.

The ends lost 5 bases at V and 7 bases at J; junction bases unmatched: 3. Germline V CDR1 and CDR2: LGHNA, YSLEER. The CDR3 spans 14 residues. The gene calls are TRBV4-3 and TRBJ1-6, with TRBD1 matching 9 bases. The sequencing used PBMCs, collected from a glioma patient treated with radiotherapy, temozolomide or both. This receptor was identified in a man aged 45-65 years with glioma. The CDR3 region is CASSYGTGNSPLHF. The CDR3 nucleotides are TGCGCCAGCAGCTACGGGACAGGGAATTCACCCCTCCACTTT.